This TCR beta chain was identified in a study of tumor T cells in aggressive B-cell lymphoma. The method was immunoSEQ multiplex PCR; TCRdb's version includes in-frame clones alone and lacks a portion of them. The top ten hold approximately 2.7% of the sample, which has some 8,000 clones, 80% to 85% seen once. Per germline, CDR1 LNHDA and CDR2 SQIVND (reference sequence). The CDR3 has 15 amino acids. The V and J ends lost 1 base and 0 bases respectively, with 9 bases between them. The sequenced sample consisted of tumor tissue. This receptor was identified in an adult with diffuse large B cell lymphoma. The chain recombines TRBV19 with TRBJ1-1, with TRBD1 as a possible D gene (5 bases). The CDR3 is CASSIVAGMNTEAFF. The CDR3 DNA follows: TGTGCCAGTAGTATAGTGGCAGGGATGAACACTGAAGCTTTCTTT. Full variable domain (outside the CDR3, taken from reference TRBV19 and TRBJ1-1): DGGITQSPKYLFRKEGQNVTLSCEQNLNHDAMYWYRQDPGQGLRLIYYSQIVNDFQKGDIAEGYSVSREKKESFPLTVTSAQKNPTAFYLCASSIVAGMNTEAFFGQGTRLTVV.